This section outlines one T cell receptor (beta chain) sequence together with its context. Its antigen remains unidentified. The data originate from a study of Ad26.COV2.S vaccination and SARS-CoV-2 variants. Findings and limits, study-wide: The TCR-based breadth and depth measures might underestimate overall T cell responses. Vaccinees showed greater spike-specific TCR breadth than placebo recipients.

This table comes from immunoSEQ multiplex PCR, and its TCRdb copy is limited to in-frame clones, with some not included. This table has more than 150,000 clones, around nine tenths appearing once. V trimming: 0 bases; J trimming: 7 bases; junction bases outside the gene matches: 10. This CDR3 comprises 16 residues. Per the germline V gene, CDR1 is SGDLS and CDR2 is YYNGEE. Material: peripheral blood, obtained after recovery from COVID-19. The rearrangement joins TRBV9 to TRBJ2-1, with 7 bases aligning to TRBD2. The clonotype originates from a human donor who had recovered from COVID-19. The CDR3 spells CASSVEGSSGLNEQFF. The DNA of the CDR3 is TGTGCCAGCAGCGTAGAGGGATCTAGCGGCCTGAATGAGCAGTTCTTC.